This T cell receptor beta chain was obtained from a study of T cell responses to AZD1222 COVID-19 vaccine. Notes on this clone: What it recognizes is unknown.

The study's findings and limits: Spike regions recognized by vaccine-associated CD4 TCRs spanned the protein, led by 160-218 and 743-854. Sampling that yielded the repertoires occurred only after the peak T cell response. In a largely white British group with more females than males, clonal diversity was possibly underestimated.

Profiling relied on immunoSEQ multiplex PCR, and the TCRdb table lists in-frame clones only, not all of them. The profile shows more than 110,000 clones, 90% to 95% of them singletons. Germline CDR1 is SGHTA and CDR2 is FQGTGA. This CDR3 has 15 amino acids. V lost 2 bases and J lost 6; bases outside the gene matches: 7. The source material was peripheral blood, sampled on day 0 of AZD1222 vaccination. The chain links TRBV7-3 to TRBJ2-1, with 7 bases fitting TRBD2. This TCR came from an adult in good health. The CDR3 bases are TGTGCCAGCAGCTTACAGCGGGACCTGGTCAATGAGCAGTTCTTC. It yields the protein CASSLQRDLVNEQFF. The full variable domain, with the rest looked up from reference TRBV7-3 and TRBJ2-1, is GAGVSQTPSNKVTEKGKYVELRCDPISGHTALYWYRQSLGQGPEFLIYFQGTGAADDSGLPNDRFFAVRPEGSVSTLKIQRTERGDSAVYLCASSLQRDLVNEQFFGPGTRLTVL.